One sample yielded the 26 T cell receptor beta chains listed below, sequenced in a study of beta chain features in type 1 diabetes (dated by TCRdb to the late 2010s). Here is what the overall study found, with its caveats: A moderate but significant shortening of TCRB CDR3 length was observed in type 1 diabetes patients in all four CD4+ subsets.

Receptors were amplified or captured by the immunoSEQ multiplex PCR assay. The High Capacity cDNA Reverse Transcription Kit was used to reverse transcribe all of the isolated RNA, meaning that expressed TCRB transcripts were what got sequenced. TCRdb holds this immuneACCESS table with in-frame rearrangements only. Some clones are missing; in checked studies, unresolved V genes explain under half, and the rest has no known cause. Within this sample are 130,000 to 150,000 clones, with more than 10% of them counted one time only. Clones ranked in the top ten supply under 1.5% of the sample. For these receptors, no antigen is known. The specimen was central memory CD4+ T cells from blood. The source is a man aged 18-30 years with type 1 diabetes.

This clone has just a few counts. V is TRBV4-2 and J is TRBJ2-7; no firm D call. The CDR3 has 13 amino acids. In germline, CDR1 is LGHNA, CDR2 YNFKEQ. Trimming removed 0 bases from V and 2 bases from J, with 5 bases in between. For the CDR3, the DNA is TGTGCCAGCAGCCAAGAGGTTGCCTACGAGCAGTACTTC. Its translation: CASSQEVAYEQYF.

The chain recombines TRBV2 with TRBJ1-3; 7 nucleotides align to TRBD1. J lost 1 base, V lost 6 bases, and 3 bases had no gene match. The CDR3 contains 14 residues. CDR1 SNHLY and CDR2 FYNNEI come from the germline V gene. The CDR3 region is CASRRGLSGNTIYF. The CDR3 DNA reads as TGTGCCAGCAGAAGGGGGCTTTCTGGAAACACCATATATTTT.

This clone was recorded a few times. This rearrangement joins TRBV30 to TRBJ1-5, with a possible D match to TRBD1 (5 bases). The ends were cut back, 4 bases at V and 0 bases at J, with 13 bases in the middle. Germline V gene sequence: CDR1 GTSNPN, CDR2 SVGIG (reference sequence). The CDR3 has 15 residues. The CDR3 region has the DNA TGTGCCTGGAATACAGGCTACGGTAGCAATCAGCCCCAGCATTTT. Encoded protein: CAWNTGYGSNQPQHF.

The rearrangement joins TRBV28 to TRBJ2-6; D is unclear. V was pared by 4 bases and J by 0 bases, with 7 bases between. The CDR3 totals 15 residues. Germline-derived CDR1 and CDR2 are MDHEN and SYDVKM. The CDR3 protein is CASSSFGSGANVLTF. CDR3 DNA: TGTGCCAGCAGTTCTTTCGGCTCTGGGGCCAACGTCCTGACTTTC. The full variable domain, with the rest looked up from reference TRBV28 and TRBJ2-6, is DVKVTQSSRYLVKRTGEKVFLECVQDMDHENMFWYRQDPGLGLRLIYFSYDVKMKEKGDIPEGYSVSREKKERFSLILESASTNQTSMYLCASSSFGSGANVLTFGAGSRLTVL.

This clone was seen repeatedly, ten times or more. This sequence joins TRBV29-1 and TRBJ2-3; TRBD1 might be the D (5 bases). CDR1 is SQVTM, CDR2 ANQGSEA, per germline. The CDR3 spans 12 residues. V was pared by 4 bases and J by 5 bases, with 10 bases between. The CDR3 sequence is CSVAGHEDTQYF. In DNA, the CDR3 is TGCAGCGTTGCAGGGCACGAAGATACGCAGTATTTT.

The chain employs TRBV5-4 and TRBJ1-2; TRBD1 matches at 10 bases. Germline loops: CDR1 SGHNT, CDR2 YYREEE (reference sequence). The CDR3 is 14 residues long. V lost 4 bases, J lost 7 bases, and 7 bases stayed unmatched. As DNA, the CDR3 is TGTGCCAGCAGCCGGGGACAGGGGCTGGCTGGCTACACCTTC. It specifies CASSRGQGLAGYTF.

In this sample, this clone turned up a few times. CDR3: CASRKGRSGQETQYF. CDR3 DNA sequence: TGTGCCAGCAGGAAGGGGAGGAGCGGACAAGAGACCCAGTACTTC. The V call is TRBV5-8, the J call TRBJ2-5; a weak D match, TRBD2 (6 bases). V dropped 5 bases and J dropped 2 bases, with 16 bases sitting between them. Germline CDR1 reads SGHTS; CDR2 reads YDEGEE. This CDR3 comprises 15 residues.

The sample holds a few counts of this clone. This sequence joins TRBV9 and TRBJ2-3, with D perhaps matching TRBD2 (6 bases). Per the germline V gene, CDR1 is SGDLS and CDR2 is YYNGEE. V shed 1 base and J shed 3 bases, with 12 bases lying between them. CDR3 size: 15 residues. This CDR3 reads CASSVSSGRTDTQYF. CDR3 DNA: TGTGCCAGCAGCGTAAGCAGCGGGCGGACAGATACGCAGTATTTT. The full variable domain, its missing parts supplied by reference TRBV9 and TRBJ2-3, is DSGVTQTPKHLITATGQRVTLRCSPRSGDLSVYWYQQSLDQGLQFLIQYYNGEERAKGNILERFSAQQFPDLHSELNLSSLELGDSALYFCASSVSSGRTDTQYFGPGTRLTVL.

The CDR3 DNA reads as TGTGCCTGGAGTGTACTAGCGGGGGGTTACGAGCAGTACTTC. It is translated as CAWSVLAGGYEQYF. The chain combines TRBV30 with TRBJ2-7; 12 nucleotides align to TRBD2. CDR3 length equals 14 residues. Trimming cost V 0 bases and J 4 bases; bases outside gene matches: 1. Germline V gene sequence: CDR1 GTSNPN, CDR2 SVGIG (reference sequence).

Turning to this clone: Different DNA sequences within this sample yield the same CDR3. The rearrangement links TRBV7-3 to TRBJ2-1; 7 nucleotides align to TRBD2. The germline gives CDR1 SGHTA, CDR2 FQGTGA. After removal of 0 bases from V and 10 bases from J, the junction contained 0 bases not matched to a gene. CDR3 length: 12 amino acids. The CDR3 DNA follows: TGTGCCAGCAGCTTAACGGGACTAGAGCAGTTCTTC. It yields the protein CASSLTGLEQFF.

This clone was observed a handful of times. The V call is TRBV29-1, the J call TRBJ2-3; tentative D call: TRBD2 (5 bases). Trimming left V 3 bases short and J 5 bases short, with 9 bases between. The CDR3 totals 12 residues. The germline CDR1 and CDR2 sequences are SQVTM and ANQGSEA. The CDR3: CSVEAGGDTQYF. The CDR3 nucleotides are TGCAGCGTTGAGGCAGGAGGAGATACGCAGTATTTT.

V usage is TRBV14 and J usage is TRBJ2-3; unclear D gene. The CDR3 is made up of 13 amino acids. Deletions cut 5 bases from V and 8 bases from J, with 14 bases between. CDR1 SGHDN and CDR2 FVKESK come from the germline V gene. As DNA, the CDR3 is TGTGCCAGCAGCGAAGGTCAGTGGGGTACGCAGTATTTT. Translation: CASSEGQWGTQYF.

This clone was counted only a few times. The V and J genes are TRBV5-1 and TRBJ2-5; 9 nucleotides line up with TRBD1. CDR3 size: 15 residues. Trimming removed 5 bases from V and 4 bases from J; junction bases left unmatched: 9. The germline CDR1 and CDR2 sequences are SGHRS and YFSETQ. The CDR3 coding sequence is TGCGCCAGCAGTCCAGAGGACAGGGGTGGAGAGACCCAGTACTTC. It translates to CASSPEDRGGETQYF.

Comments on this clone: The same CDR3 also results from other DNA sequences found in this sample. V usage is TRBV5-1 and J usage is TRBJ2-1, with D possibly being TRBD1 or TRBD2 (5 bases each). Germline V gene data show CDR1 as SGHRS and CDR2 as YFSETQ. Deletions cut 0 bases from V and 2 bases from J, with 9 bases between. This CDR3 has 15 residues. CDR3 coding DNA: TGCGCCAGCAGCTTGGTGGGGGAGACCTACAATGAGCAGTTCTTC. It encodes CASSLVGETYNEQFF.

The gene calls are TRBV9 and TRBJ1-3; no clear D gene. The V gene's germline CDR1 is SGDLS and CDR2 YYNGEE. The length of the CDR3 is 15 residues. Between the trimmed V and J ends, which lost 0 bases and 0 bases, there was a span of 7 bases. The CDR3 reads CASSVGTSSGNTIYF. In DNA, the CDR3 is TGTGCCAGCAGCGTAGGGACTTCCTCTGGAAACACCATATATTTT.

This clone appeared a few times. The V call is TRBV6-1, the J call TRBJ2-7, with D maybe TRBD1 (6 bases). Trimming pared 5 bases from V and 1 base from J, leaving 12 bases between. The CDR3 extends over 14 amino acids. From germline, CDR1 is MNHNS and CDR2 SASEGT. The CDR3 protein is CASSKQGSSYEQYF. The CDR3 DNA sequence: TGTGCCAGCAGTAAACAGGGAAGTTCCTACGAGCAGTACTTC.

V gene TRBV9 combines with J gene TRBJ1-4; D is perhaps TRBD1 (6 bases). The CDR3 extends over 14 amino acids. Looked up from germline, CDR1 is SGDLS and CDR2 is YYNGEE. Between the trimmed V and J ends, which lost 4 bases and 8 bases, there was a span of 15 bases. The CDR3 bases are TGTGCCAGCAGCTTCTCGGACAGAGCCGAAAAACTGTTTTTT. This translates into CASSFSDRAEKLFF.

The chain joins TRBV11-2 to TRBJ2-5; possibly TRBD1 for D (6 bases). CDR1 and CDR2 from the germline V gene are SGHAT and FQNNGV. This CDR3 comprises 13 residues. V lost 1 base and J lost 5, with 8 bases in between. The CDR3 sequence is CASSLGGRETQYF. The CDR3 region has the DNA TGTGCCAGCAGCTTAGGGGGGCGGGAGACCCAGTACTTC.

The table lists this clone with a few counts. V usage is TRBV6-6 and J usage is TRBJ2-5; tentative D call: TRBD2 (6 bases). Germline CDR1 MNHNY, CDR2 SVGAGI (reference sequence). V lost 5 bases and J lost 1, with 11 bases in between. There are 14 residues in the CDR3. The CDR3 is CASSTGTFQETQYF. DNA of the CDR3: TGTGCCAGCAGTACCGGGACTTTCCAAGAGACCCAGTACTTC.

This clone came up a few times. CDR3 sequence: CASSQGFLSYEQYF. The CDR3 coding sequence is TGTGCCAGCAGCCAAGGTTTTCTTTCATACGAGCAGTACTTC. This chain joins TRBV14 and TRBJ2-7, with D uncertain. Per germline, CDR1 SGHDN and CDR2 FVKESK. This CDR3 spans 14 amino acids. V lost 1 base and J lost 4, with 11 bases in between.

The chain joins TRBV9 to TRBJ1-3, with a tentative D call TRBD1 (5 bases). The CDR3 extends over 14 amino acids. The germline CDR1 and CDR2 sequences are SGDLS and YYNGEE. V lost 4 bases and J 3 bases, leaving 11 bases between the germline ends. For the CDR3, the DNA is TGTGCCAGCAGCTCCTGGGGGAATGGAAACACCATATATTTT. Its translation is CASSSWGNGNTIYF.

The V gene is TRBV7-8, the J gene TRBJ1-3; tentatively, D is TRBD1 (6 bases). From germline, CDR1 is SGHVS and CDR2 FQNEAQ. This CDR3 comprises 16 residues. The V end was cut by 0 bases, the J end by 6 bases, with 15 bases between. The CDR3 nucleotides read TGTGCCAGCAGCTTAGCTTTGGGGGGACAAGTAAACACCATATATTTT. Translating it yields CASSLALGGQVNTIYF. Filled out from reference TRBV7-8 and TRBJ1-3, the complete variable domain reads GAGVSQSPRYKVAKRGQDVALRCDPISGHVSLFWYQQALGQGPEFLTYFQNEAQLDKSGLPSDRFFAERPEGSVSTLKIQRTQQEDSAVYLCASSLALGGQVNTIYFGEGSWLTVV.

The CDR3 is CASSRQPGTSGNYEQYF. For the CDR3, the DNA is TGTGCCAGCAGCCGACAACCCGGGACTAGCGGGAACTACGAGCAGTACTTC. V is TRBV27 and J is TRBJ2-7; 13 bases are shared with TRBD2. Germline V lookup: CDR1 MNHEY, CDR2 SMNVEV (reference sequence). This CDR3 is 17 amino acids long. The V segment lost 6 bases and the J segment 3 bases; nucleotides outside the gene matches: 11.

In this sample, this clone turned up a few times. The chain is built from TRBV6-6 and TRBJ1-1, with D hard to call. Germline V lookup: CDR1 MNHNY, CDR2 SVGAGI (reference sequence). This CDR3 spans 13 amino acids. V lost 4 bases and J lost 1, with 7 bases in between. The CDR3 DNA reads TGTGCCAGCAGTTCCGGAGGGAACACTGAAGCTTTCTTT. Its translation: CASSSGGNTEAFF.

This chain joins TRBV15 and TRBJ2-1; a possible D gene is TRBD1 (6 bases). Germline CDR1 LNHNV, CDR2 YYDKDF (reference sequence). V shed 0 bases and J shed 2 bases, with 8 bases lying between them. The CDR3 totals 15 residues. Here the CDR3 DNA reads TGTGCCACCAGCAGAGATCAGGGGACCTACAATGAGCAGTTCTTC. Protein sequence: CATSRDQGTYNEQFF. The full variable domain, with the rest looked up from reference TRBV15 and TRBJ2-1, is DAMVIQNPRYQVTQFGKPVTLSCSQTLNHNVMYWYQQKSSQAPKLLFHYYDKDFNNEADTPDNFQSRRPNTSFCFLDIRSPGLGDTAMYLCATSRDQGTYNEQFFGPGTRLTVL.

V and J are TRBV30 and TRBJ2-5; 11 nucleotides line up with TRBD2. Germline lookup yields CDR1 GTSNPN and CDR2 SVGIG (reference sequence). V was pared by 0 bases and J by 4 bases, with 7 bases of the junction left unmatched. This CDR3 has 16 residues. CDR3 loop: CAWSVTPSGGSETQYF. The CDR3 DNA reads TGTGCCTGGAGTGTGACCCCTAGCGGGGGGTCAGAGACCCAGTACTTC.